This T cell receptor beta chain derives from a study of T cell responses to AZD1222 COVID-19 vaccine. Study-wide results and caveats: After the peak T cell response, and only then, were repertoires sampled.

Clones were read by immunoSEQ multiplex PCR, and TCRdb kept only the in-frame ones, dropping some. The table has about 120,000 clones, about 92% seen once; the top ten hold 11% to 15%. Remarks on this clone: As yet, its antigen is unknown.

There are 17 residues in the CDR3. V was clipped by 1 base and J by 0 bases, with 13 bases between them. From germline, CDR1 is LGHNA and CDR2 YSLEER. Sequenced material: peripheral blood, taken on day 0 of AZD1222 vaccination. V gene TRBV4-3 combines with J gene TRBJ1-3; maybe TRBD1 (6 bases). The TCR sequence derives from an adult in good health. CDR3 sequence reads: CASSQGAGGLSGNTIYF. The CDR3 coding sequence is TGCGCCAGCAGCCAAGGAGCTGGGGGGCTCTCTGGAAACACCATATATTTT.